Only one count was recorded for the clone carrying this T cell receptor beta chain. This sample is part of a study of blood T cell repertoires in COVID-19. In the study overall: PBMCs, B-cell-depleted T cells, or T cells provided the cDNA or gDNA that made up the material.

Here immunoSEQ multiplex PCR was the method, and the copy in TCRdb shows in-frame clones only, minus some. Among some 310,000 clones listed, almost 90% were seen once. There are 14 residues in the CDR3. Looked up from germline, CDR1 is SNHLY and CDR2 is FYNNEI. Trimming cost V 6 bases and J 0 bases, with 8 bases left between them. Sample: peripheral blood. The chain is built from TRBV2 and TRBJ2-2; D may be TRBD2 (5 bases). The clonotype was recovered from a woman aged 25 to 39 with COVID-19, enrolled during active disease. In DNA form, the CDR3 reads TGTGCCAGCAGCCGGGAATCGAACACCGGGGAGCTGTTTTTT. Its translation: CASSRESNTGELFF.